This is a list of T cell receptor beta chains from one sample in a study of shared clonotypes between healthy human individuals. TCRdb's table, derived via immunoSEQ multiplex PCR, lists solely in-frame clones and lacks some. In the table there are around 2,000,000 clones, roughly 95% of which are singletons. Sequencing was performed on naive CD8+ T cells sorted from blood. Receptor source: a man between 18 and 29 years old in good health. Both conserved end residues are part of each CDR3. The D gene is left open where the match is weak. Clone sizes are given selectively: once, few, many, or a class where the clone is expanded.

V,J,D,size,CDR3,DNA
TRBV13,TRBJ1-4,-,-,CASSWTDRNEKLFF,TGTGCCAGCAGCTGGACAGATCGAAATGAAAAACTGTTTTTT
TRBV27,TRBJ2-7,-,-,CASSLFSYEQYF,TGTGCCAGCAGTTTGTTCTCCTACGAGCAGTACTTC
TRBV7-8,TRBJ1-3,-,-,CASSHGTGTGNTIYF,TGTGCCAGCAGCCACGGGACGGGCACTGGAAACACCATATATTTT
TRBV27,TRBJ1-4,-,-,CASSLLATNEKLFF,TGTGCCAGCAGTTTACTTGCAACTAATGAAAAACTGTTTTTT
TRBV7-9,TRBJ2-1,TRBD1,-,CASSPPQGALNEQFF,TGTGCCAGCAGCCCCCCGCAGGGGGCTTTGAATGAGCAGTTCTTC
TRBV19,TRBJ1-1,-,once,CASSIQAVGTEAFF,TGTGCCAGTAGTATACAAGCGGTAGGCACTGAAGCTTTCTTT
TRBV2,TRBJ2-3,TRBD2,once,CATLAGEGTDTQYF,TGTGCCACCTTAGCGGGAGAAGGCACAGATACGCAGTATTTT
TRBV7-9,TRBJ2-5,-,once,CASSPSGGGRETQYF,TGTGCCAGCAGCCCCTCGGGAGGGGGCAGGGAGACCCAGTACTTC
TRBV4-3,TRBJ2-1,TRBD2,-,CASSRIRGLAGPYNEQFF,TGCGCCAGCAGCCGAATAAGGGGACTAGCGGGACCATACAATGAGCAGTTCTTC
TRBV9,TRBJ2-7,-,-,CASSAGHSPSYEQYF,TGTGCCAGCAGCGCGGGACATTCCCCCTCCTACGAGCAGTACTTC
TRBV5-1,TRBJ2-5,-,-,CASSPKVEGGFQETQYF,TGCGCCAGCAGCCCGAAAGTTGAGGGGGGGTTCCAAGAGACCCAGTACTTC
TRBV9,TRBJ2-1,TRBD2,few,CASSPRASGSQGEQFF,TGTGCCAGCAGCCCCCGGGCTAGCGGGAGTCAGGGTGAGCAGTTCTTC
TRBV5-8,TRBJ1-6,-,few,CASSWGRRDNSPLHF,TGTGCCAGCAGCTGGGGGAGACGGGATAATTCACCCCTCCACTTT
TRBV6-5,TRBJ2-1,TRBD1,-,CASSSGTGTAYNEQFF,TGTGCCAGCAGTTCCGGGACAGGGACCGCGTACAATGAGCAGTTCTTC
TRBV4-3,TRBJ1-1,-,-,CASSQDRGMNTEAFF,TGCGCCAGCAGCCAAGATCGGGGGATGAACACTGAAGCTTTCTTT
TRBV5-4,TRBJ1-3,-,-,CASSLISGNTIYF,TGTGCCAGCAGCTTGATCTCTGGAAACACCATATATTTT
TRBV30,TRBJ1-1,-,-,CAGRRNTEAFF,TGTGCAGGACGGCGGAACACTGAAGCTTTCTTT
TRBV18,TRBJ1-1,-,-,CASCTGGAPGTEAFF,TGTGCCAGCTGCACGGGGGGCGCCCCGGGCACTGAAGCTTTCTTT
TRBV28,TRBJ2-7,TRBD1,-,CASSYPGQEYEQYF,TGTGCCAGCAGTTATCCGGGACAGGAATACGAGCAGTACTTC
TRBV27,TRBJ1-1,-,-,CASSLQGYTEAFF,TGTGCCAGCAGTTTACAGGGTTACACTGAAGCTTTCTTT
TRBV2,TRBJ2-7,TRBD2,-,CASSPTSVGEQYF,TGTGCCAGCAGTCCTACTAGCGTCGGCGAGCAGTACTTC
TRBV6-5,TRBJ1-1,TRBD1,-,CASSYSITQGATEAFF,TGTGCCAGCAGTTACTCCATTACACAGGGGGCCACTGAAGCTTTCTTT
TRBV4-1,TRBJ1-1,-,-,CASSQSTAMNTEAFF,TGCGCCAGCAGCCAGTCCACAGCCATGAACACTGAAGCTTTCTTT
TRBV2,TRBJ2-3,-,-,CASSAETYNTDTQYF,TGTGCCAGCAGTGCCGAGACCTATAACACAGATACGCAGTATTTT
TRBV7-6,TRBJ2-7,-,-,CASSLHNSYEQYF,TGTGCCAGCAGCTTACACAACTCCTACGAGCAGTACTTC
TRBV4-1,TRBJ1-2,-,-,CASSQVSSANGYTF,TGCGCCAGCAGCCAAGTATCATCGGCTAATGGCTACACCTTC
TRBV5-6,TRBJ1-1,-,-,CASSLGLSENTEAFF,TGTGCCAGCAGCTTGGGTCTTTCAGAGAACACTGAAGCTTTCTTT
TRBV20-1,TRBJ1-2,-,-,CSARDNHGYTF,TGCAGTGCTAGAGATAACCATGGCTACACCTTC
TRBV9,TRBJ2-5,-,once,CASTPFPGTGPFQETQYF,TGTGCCAGCACCCCCTTCCCAGGAACAGGGCCTTTCCAAGAGACCCAGTACTTC
TRBV4-3,TRBJ2-7,-,-,CASSQEISPLYEQYF,TGCGCCAGCAGCCAAGAGATATCGCCCCTTTACGAGCAGTACTTC
TRBV7-2,TRBJ2-7,-,-,CASSLGIEDEYEQYF,TGTGCCAGCAGCTTAGGTATAGAAGATGAATACGAGCAGTACTTC
TRBV7-2,TRBJ1-5,TRBD1,-,CASSLQGAGQPQHF,TGTGCCAGCAGCTTACAGGGGGCAGGGCAGCCCCAGCATTTT
TRBV6-5,TRBJ2-7,TRBD2,-,CARSSGTSETYEQYF,TGTGCCCGTAGCTCTGGGACTAGCGAGACCTACGAGCAGTACTTC
TRBV4-1,TRBJ2-1,-,-,CASSQDNPTQFF,TGCGCCAGCAGCCAAGATAACCCGACCCAGTTCTTC
TRBV5-1,TRBJ2-1,-,-,CASSLAGGDYNEQFF,TGCGCCAGCAGCTTGGCCGGGGGTGACTACAATGAGCAGTTCTTC
TRBV9,TRBJ2-1,TRBD2,once,CASNLAGMTYNEQFF,TGTGCCAGCAACCTAGCGGGAATGACCTACAATGAGCAGTTCTTC
TRBV7-9,TRBJ2-7,-,-,CASSPGEWGEQYF,TGTGCCAGCAGCCCTGGAGAATGGGGGGAGCAGTACTTC
TRBV10-2,TRBJ2-1,-,-,CASSEWSWEQFF,TGCGCCAGCAGTGAGTGGTCATGGGAGCAGTTCTTC
TRBV28,TRBJ2-2,TRBD1,-,CASSIPRDSGGELFF,TGTGCCAGCAGCATACCCCGGGACAGTGGGGGGGAGCTGTTTTTT
TRBV7-9,TRBJ1-1,-,-,CASSFQGSGTEAFF,TGTGCCAGCAGCTTTCAAGGGTCGGGAACTGAAGCTTTCTTT
TRBV10-3,TRBJ2-5,TRBD1,-,CAIGPGTGLETQYF,TGTGCCATCGGTCCCGGGACAGGGCTTGAGACCCAGTACTTC
TRBV6-1,TRBJ2-7,-,once,CASSEVRTDPYEQYF,TGTGCCAGCAGTGAAGTGCGGACAGATCCCTACGAGCAGTACTTC
TRBV7-9,TRBJ2-5,-,-,CASSLIGLGGQEETQYF,TGTGCCAGCAGCTTAATAGGTTTGGGGGGGCAGGAAGAGACCCAGTACTTC
TRBV2,TRBJ2-7,TRBD1,-,CASRLQGLNYEQYF,TGTGCCAGCAGGTTACAGGGGTTGAACTACGAGCAGTACTTC
TRBV2,TRBJ2-1,TRBD1,-,CASGSEGGTNEQFF,TGTGCCAGCGGCAGTGAAGGGGGCACGAATGAGCAGTTCTTC
TRBV27,TRBJ2-7,-,-,CASSPGGENYEQYF,TGTGCCAGCAGCCCCGGGGGAGAGAACTACGAGCAGTACTTC
TRBV19,TRBJ1-1,-,-,CASSIGGVTEAFF,TGTGCCAGTAGTATAGGTGGCGTCACTGAAGCTTTCTTT
TRBV30,TRBJ1-2,-,-,CAWLKQGFYGYTF,TGTGCCTGGTTGAAACAGGGATTCTATGGCTACACCTTC
TRBV4-1,TRBJ2-7,-,-,CASSQVASSYEQYF,TGCGCCAGCAGCCAAGTGGCATCCTCCTACGAGCAGTACTTC
TRBV6-6,TRBJ1-4,TRBD1,-,CASSYGTVNEKLFF,TGTGCCAGCAGTTACGGGACAGTGAATGAAAAACTGTTTTTT
TRBV10-2,TRBJ2-7,TRBD2,-,CASAKSGLAEPYEQYF,TGCGCCAGTGCCAAATCGGGACTAGCGGAACCCTACGAGCAGTACTTC